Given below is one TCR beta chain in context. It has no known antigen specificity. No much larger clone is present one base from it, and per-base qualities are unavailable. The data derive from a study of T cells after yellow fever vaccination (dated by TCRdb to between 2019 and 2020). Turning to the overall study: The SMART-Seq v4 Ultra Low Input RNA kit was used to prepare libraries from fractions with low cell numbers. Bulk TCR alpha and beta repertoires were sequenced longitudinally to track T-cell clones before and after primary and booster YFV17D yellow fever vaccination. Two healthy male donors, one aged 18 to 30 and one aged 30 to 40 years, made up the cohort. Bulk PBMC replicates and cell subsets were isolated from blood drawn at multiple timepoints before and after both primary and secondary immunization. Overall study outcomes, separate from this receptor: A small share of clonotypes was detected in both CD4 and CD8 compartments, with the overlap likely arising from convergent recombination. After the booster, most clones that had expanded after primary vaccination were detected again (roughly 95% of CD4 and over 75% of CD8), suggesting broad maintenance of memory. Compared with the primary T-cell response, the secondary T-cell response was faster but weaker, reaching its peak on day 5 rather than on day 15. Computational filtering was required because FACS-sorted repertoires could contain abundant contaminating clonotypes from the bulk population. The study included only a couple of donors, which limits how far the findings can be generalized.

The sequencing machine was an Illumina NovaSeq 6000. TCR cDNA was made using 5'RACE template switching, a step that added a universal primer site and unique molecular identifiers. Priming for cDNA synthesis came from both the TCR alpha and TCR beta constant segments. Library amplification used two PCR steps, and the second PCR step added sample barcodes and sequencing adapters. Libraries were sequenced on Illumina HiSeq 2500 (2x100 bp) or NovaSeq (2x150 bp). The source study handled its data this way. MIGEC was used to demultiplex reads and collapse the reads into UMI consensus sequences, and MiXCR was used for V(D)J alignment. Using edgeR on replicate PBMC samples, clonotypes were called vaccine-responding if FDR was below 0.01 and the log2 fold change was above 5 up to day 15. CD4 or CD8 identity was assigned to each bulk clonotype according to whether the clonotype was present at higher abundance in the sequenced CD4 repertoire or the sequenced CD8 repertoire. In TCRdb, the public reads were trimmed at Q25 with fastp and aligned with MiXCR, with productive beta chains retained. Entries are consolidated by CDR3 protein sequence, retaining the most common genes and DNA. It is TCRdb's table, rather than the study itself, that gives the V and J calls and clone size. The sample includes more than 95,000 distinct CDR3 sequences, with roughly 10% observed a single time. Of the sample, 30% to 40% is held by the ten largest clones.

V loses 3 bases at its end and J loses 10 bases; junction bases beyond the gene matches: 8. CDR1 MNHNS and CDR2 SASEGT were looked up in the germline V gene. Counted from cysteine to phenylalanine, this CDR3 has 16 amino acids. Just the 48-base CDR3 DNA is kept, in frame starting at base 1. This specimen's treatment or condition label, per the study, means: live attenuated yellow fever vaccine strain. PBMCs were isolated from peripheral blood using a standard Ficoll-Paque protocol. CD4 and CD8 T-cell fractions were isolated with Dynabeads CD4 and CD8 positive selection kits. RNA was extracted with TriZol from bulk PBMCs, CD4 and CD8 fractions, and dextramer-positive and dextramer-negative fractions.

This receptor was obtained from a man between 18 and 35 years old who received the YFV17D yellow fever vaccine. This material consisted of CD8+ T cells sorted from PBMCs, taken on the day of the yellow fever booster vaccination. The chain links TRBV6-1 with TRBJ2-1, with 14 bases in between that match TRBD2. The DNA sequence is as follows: TGTGCCAGCAGTGAGACTAGCGGGGGGGCCAATTCCGAGCAGTTCTTC. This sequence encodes CASSETSGGANSEQFF.